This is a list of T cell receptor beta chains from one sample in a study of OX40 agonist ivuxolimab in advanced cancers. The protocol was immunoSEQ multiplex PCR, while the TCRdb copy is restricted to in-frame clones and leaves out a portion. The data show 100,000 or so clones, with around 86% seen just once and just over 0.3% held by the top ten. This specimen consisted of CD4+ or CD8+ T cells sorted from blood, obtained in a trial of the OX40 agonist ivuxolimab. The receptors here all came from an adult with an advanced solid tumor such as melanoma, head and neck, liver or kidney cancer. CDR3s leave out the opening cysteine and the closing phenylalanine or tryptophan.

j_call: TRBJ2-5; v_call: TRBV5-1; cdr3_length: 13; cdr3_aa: ASSLERANQETQY
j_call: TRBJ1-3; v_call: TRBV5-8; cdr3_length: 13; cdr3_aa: ASSLSYRAGNTIY
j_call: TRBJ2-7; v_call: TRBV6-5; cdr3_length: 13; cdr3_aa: ASSYRVDGPYEQY
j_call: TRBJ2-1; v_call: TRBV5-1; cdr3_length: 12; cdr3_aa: ASSLGLVGNEQF
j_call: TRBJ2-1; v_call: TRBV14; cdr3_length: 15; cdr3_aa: ASSQDAGTGSYNEQF
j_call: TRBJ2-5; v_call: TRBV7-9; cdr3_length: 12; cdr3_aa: ASSLDTGQETQY
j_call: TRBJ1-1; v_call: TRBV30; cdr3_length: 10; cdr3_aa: AWRRRWPEAF
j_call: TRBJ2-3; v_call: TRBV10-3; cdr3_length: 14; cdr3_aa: AISRTQGTGTDTQY
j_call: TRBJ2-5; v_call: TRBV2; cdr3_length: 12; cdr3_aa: ASTRGLTQETQY
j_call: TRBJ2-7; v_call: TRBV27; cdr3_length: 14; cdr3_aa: ASSLFAGTGAYEQY
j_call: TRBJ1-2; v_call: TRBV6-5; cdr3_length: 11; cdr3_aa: ASSQQEIDGYT
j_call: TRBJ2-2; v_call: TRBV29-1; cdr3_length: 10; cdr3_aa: SVGWNTGELF
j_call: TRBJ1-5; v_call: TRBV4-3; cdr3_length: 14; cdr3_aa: ASSQPGQRSNQPQH